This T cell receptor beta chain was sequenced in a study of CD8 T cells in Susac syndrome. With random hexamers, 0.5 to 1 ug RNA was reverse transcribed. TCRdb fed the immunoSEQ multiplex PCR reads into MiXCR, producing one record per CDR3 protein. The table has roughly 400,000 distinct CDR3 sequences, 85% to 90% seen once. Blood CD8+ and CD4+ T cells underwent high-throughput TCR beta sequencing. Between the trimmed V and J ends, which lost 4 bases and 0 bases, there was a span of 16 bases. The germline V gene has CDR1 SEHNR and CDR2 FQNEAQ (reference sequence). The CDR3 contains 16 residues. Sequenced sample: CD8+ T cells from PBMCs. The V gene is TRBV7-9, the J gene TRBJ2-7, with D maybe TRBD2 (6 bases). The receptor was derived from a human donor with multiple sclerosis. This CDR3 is CASSSLGGTLSYEQYF. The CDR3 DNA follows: TGTGCCAGCAGCTCCCTTGGCGGGACCCTCTCCTACGAGCAGTACTTC.